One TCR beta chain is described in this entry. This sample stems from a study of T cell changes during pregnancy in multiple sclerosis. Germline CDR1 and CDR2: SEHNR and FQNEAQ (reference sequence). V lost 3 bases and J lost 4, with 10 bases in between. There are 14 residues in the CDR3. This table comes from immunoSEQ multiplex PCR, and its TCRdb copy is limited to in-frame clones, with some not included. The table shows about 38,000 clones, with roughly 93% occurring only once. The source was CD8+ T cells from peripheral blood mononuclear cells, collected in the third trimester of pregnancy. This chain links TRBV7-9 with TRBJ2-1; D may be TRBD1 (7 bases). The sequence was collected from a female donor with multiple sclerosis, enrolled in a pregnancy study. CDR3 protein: CASSLEGAYNEQFF. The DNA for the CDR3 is TGTGCCAGCAGCTTGGAGGGGGCTTACAATGAGCAGTTCTTC.